This is a list of T cell receptor beta chains from one sample in a study of T cells in Graves' hyperthyroidism and ophthalmopathy. MiXCR, run by TCRdb on the multiplex PCR reads, gives a single entry per CDR3 protein. The profile shows 40,000 to 60,000 distinct CDR3 sequences, around 55% of them singletons. Sequenced input: peripheral blood or thyroid tissue (not recorded which). The receptors were sampled from a man aged 18 to 29 with Graves' hyperthyroidism. The CDR3 runs from the conserved cysteine through the conserved F or W. A D gene is named only where the DNA matches it firmly. Expanded clones are given a class, and other clones once, few, many or no size at all.

J gene,V gene,clone size,D gene,CDR3 DNA,CDR3 protein
TRBJ1-2,TRBV29-1,-,TRBD1,TGCAGCGTTACAGGGACAGGGGGTGGCTACACCTTC,CSVTGTGGGYTF
TRBJ2-7,TRBV4-1,many,-,TGCGCCAGCAGCCAAGAAGGCAGGCCCTCCTACGAGCAGTACTTC,CASSQEGRPSYEQYF
TRBJ2-5,TRBV10-3,-,-,TGTGCCACCGCGGGACCCCAAGAGACCCAGTACTTC,CATAGPQETQYF
TRBJ2-7,TRBV7-2,few,-,TGTGCCAGCAGCTTCGGCGGTAGCTCCTACGAGCAGTACTTC,CASSFGGSSYEQYF
TRBJ2-2,TRBV12-3/TRBV12-4,-,TRBD1,TGTGCCAGCAGGGGACAGGGATCGAACACCGGGGAGCTGCTTTTT,CASRGQGSNTGELLF
TRBJ2-3,TRBV9,many,TRBD2,TGTGCCAGCAGCGGCCTGACTAGCGGGAGTAGAACAGATACGCAGTATTTT,CASSGLTSGSRTDTQYF
TRBJ2-7,TRBV9,few,TRBD1,TGTGCCAGCAGCCGCCCGGGACAGGGCTACGAGCAGTACTTC,CASSRPGQGYEQYF
TRBJ1-2,TRBV6-2/TRBV6-3,many,-,TGTGCCAGCAGTTACTCGCACAGCAACTATGGCTACACCTTC,CASSYSHSNYGYTF
TRBJ2-7,TRBV6-2/TRBV6-3,-,TRBD2,TGTGCCAGCGGGGGAGGGCCCCACGAGCAGTACTTC,CASGGGPHEQYF
TRBJ2-2,TRBV15,-,-,TGTGCCACCAGCATGACTCGACACACCGGGGAGCTGTTTTTT,CATSMTRHTGELFF
TRBJ1-1,TRBV10-3,-,-,TGTGCCATCAGGTCTCTAAACTCTGAAGCTTTCTTT,CAIRSLNSEAFF
TRBJ2-7,TRBV10-3,-,-,TGTGCCAGCAGCTCCTGGGGCGTGGGGAACACCTACGAGCAGTACTTC,CASSSWGVGNTYEQYF
TRBJ1-1,TRBV7-2,-,-,TGTGCCAGCAGCTTAAACGTGCAAGCGGGTTTGGGAACTGAAGCTTTCTTT,CASSLNVQAGLGTEAFF
TRBJ1-5,TRBV6-2/TRBV6-3,many,TRBD1,TGTGCCAGCAGCCCACCCGACAGGGATCAGCCCCAGCATTTT,CASSPPDRDQPQHF
TRBJ2-7,TRBV24-1,-,TRBD2,TGTGCCACCAGTGATCGTATAGCGGGAGGGCCCCACGAGCAGTACTTC,CATSDRIAGGPHEQYF
TRBJ2-6,TRBV20-1,-,-,TGCAGTGCTAGAGCGGGGACTGGGGCCAACGTCCTGACTTTC,CSARAGTGANVLTF
TRBJ2-7,TRBV10-3,few,TRBD2,TGTGCCATCAGTGAGTCGAGGACTAGCGGCTCCTACGAGCAGTACTTC,CAISESRTSGSYEQYF
TRBJ2-7,TRBV4-1,many,-,TGCGCCAGCAGCCAAGCCCGGGGACCTTCCTACGAGCAGTACTTC,CASSQARGPSYEQYF
TRBJ1-3,TRBV5-1,-,-,TGCGCCAGCAGCTGGAGACACAACACCATATATTTT,CASSWRHNTIYF
TRBJ1-1,TRBV29-1,-,-,TGCAGCGTTGAAGGGGCAGAGAACACTGAAGCTTTCTTT,CSVEGAENTEAFF
TRBJ2-5,TRBV29-1,once,-,TGCAGCGTTCTTACAGGGGGAGGGGAGACCCAGTACTTC,CSVLTGGGETQYF
TRBJ2-7,TRBV12-3/TRBV12-4,-,-,TGTGCCAGCAGTTTAGCGCCAACGGCGGCCTACGAGCAGTACTTC,CASSLAPTAAYEQYF
TRBJ1-6,TRBV7-9,-,-,TGCGCCAGCAGCTCGAAAGATTCACCCCTCCGCTTT,CASSSKDSPLRF
TRBJ2-7,TRBV20-1,once,TRBD1,TGCAGTGCGATACAGGGGACGGGGGAGCAGTACTTC,CSAIQGTGEQYF
TRBJ2-7,TRBV7-8,-,TRBD2,TGTGCCAGCAGCCCACAACTAGCGGGGCACTCCTACGAGCAGTACTTC,CASSPQLAGHSYEQYF
TRBJ2-2,TRBV7-2,-,TRBD2,TGTGCCAGCAGCGTAGGACTAGCGGGGTACTCGAACACCGGGGAGCTGTTTTTT,CASSVGLAGYSNTGELFF
TRBJ2-3,TRBV2,-,-,TGTGCTCCCGCTCCGGGGGCGAACACAGATACGCAGTATTTT,CAPAPGANTDTQYF
TRBJ2-5,TRBV7-9,once,TRBD1,TGTGCCAGCAGCTACGACAGGGTCGCTCAAGAGACCCAGTACTTC,CASSYDRVAQETQYF
TRBJ2-2,TRBV7-2,many,-,TGTGCCAGCAGCTTACGGGCTACAAAAACCGGGGAGCTGTTTTTT,CASSLRATKTGELFF
TRBJ2-5,TRBV7-2,few,-,TGTGCCAGCAGCCAAATCCGAGGTCTTGAGCCCCAGTACTTC,CASSQIRGLEPQYF
TRBJ1-4,TRBV19,-,-,TGTGCCAGTACAGGGACGGATGAAAAACTGTTTTTT,CASTGTDEKLFF
TRBJ1-1,TRBV5-1,many,TRBD1,TGCGCCAGCAGCCCTGGGACAGGGGGCTACGACACTGAAGCTTTCTTT,CASSPGTGGYDTEAFF
TRBJ1-3,TRBV13,many,-,TGTGCCAGCAGCAGAGGAAACACCATATATTTT,CASSRGNTIYF
TRBJ1-4,TRBV20-1,many,-,TGCAGTGCTGAACAGGTCGCGGGAAAGGAAAAACTGTTTTTT,CSAEQVAGKEKLFF
TRBJ2-7,TRBV10-3,-,TRBD2,TGTGCCATCAGTGCACTAGCGGGAGAGGGCGAGCAGTACTTC,CAISALAGEGEQYF
TRBJ1-5,TRBV28,few,-,TGTGCCAGCAGTATAAGGGGTTATCGGGGCAATCAGCCCCAGCATTTT,CASSIRGYRGNQPQHF
TRBJ2-7,TRBV5-1,-,-,TGCGCCAGCAGCTTGGTTCCCGAGGACAGTCCCTACGAGCAGTACTTC,CASSLVPEDSPYEQYF
TRBJ2-5,TRBV12-3/TRBV12-4,once,TRBD2,TGTGCCAGCAGTTCTAGCGGGGGCCGTGAAGAGACCCAGTACTTC,CASSSSGGREETQYF
TRBJ2-7,TRBV20-1,-,TRBD2,TGCAGTGCTAGAAACCTAGCGGGAGGGTCTTACGAGCAGTACTTC,CSARNLAGGSYEQYF
TRBJ2-7,TRBV28,many,TRBD1,TGTGCCAGCCGGACAGGGAACTCCTACGAGCAGTACTTC,CASRTGNSYEQYF
TRBJ2-5,TRBV11-2,-,-,TGTGCCAGCACCCCCCGGGGGACCGGGTCCCAGTACTTC,CASTPRGTGSQYF
TRBJ2-7,TRBV19,-,TRBD1,TGTGCCAGTAGTATAGGGGGCGCAGGGGGCTACGAGCAGTACTTC,CASSIGGAGGYEQYF
TRBJ1-3,TRBV28,-,-,TGTGCCAGCAGCCTCGGGGGGCTACAAAGCTCTGGAAACACCATATATTTT,CASSLGGLQSSGNTIYF
TRBJ1-5,TRBV10-2,-,-,TGCGCCAGCGGGTCTTATAACAATCAGCCCCAGCATTTT,CASGSYNNQPQHF
TRBJ1-4,TRBV20-1,-,-,TGCAGTGCTGGGGACCGTGCAACTAATGAAAAACTGTTTTTT,CSAGDRATNEKLFF
TRBJ2-5,TRBV29-1,-,TRBD2,TGCAGCGTACCAAAGCGGGGGTTCGTGACCCAGTACTTC,CSVPKRGFVTQYF
TRBJ1-3,TRBV5-4,many,-,TGTGCCAGCAGCTCGGGACGCTCTGGAAACACCATATATTTT,CASSSGRSGNTIYF
TRBJ1-2,TRBV7-2,-,-,TGTGCCAGCAGCTTAGGGCCGGGCGCTAACTATGGCTACACCTTC,CASSLGPGANYGYTF
TRBJ1-2,TRBV2,many,-,TGTGCCAGCAGTGAATTCGAGGGACTCGGCTACACCTTC,CASSEFEGLGYTF
TRBJ1-2,TRBV7-8,-,-,TGTGCCAGCAGCTTAGGTCGTAACTATGGCCACACCTTC,CASSLGRNYGHTF
TRBJ2-2,TRBV27,many,TRBD1,TGTGCCAGCAGGGGACAGTCGAACACCGGGGAGCTGTTTTTT,CASRGQSNTGELFF
TRBJ1-2,TRBV5-1,-,-,TGCGCCAGCAGGTTGGGGCAGCTTTATGGCTACACCTTC,CASRLGQLYGYTF
TRBJ1-2,TRBV7-9,-,-,TGCGCCAGCAGTGAGGTAAAGGATGGCTACACCTTC,CASSEVKDGYTF
TRBJ2-7,TRBV7-2,once,TRBD1,TGTGCCAGCAGCTACAGGGGGCCCCATGGTAAGCAGTACTTC,CASSYRGPHGKQYF
TRBJ2-7,TRBV5-1,-,TRBD1,TGCGCCAGCAGCTTCGGGACAGGGGGCAGTGTAGGCGAGCAGTACTTC,CASSFGTGGSVGEQYF